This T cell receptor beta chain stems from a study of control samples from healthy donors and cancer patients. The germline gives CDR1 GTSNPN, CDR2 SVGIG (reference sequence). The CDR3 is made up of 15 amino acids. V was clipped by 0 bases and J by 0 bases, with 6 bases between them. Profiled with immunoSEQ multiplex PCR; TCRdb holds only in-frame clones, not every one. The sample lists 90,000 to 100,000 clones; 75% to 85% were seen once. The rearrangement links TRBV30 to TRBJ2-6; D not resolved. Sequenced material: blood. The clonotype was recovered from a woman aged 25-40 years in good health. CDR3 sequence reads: CAWSVKGSGANVLTF. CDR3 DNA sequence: TGTGCCTGGAGTGTAAAGGGCTCTGGGGCCAACGTCCTGACTTTC. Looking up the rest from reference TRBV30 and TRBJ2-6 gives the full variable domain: SQTIHQWPATLVQPVGSPLSLECTVEGTSNPNLYWYRQAAGRGLQLLFYSVGIGQISSEVPQNLSASRPQDRQFILSSKKLLLSDSGFYLCAWSVKGSGANVLTFGAGSRLTVL.